This T cell receptor beta chain is from a study of CD8 T cells in ankylosing spondylitis. The study's findings and limits: A TCR beta motif of several highly homologous variants appeared characteristic of ankylosing spondylitis blood. Matched ankylosing spondylitis synovial fluid reportedly contained a significantly enriched population of disease-linked clones.

Preparation of TCR beta libraries was done by quantitative 5'-RACE with molecular barcodes. From the 5' RACE reads, TCRdb called clonotypes with MiXCR, one entry per CDR3 protein. The data contain more than 400,000 distinct CDR3 sequences, roughly 5.2% of them seen just once; the ten biggest clones take up under 4.5%. As regards this clonotype: Its specificity is not known.

Trimming cost V 5 bases and J 7 bases, with 15 bases left between them. CDR1 MNHEY and CDR2 SMNVEV come from the germline V gene (reference sequence). The CDR3 contains 14 residues. The chain joins TRBV27 to TRBJ2-1; D possibly corresponds to TRBD2 (6 bases). The clonotype was recovered from a male donor with ankylosing spondylitis. Sequenced sample: blood, either unsorted or a sorted T cell fraction (not recorded which). DNA for the CDR3: TGTGCCAGCAGTCTTAGACTAGGAGGGAATGAGCAGTTCTTC. Translated, it gives CASSLRLGGNEQFF.